Each of the 22 T cell receptor beta chains below was sequenced from the same sample in a study of blood T cell repertoires in COVID-19. Measured with immunoSEQ multiplex PCR; TCRdb has only the in-frame clones, and not every one. The profile shows some 260,000 clones, about nine tenths of them singletons. Sample: PBMCs or T cells enriched from blood (not recorded which). Receptor source: a young woman with acute COVID-19.

The chain is built from TRBV24-1 and TRBJ1-2; no clear D. The germline V gene encodes CDR1 KGHDR and CDR2 SFDVKD. The CDR3 is 14 amino acids. With 4 bases removed from V and 7 bases from J, the gap between germline ends came to 15 bases. CDR3 sequence reads: CATSESYEKRGYTF. As DNA, the CDR3 is TGTGCCACCAGTGAAAGTTACGAGAAGCGTGGCTACACCTTC.

The rearrangement links TRBV5-4 to TRBJ2-2, with TRBD2 identical over 13 bases. The germline CDR1 and CDR2 sequences are SGHNT and YYREEE (reference sequence). Trimming took 4 bases from V and 5 from J; bases not matched to a gene: 5. The CDR3 has 16 residues. This chain's CDR3 is CASSPGLAGSTGELFF. CDR3 DNA: TGTGCCAGCAGCCCGGGACTAGCGGGATCTACCGGGGAGCTGTTTTTT.

V and J are TRBV29-1 and TRBJ2-7; D might be TRBD1 (6 bases). V was cut by 4 bases and J by 0 bases, with 10 bases left in between. The CDR3 totals 13 residues. Germline CDR1 reads SQVTM; CDR2 reads ANQGSEA. The CDR3, as DNA: TGCAGCGTTGTTGGACAGAACTCCTACGAGCAGTACTTC. It codes for CSVVGQNSYEQYF.

This chain joins TRBV5-1 and TRBJ1-4, with TRBD1 identical over 8 bases. The V segment lost 0 bases and the J segment 5 bases; nucleotides outside the gene matches: 12. Germline V gene data show CDR1 as SGHRS and CDR2 as YFSETQ. This CDR3 comprises 18 residues. DNA for the CDR3: TGCGCCAGCAGCTTGGCTTTTCAGGGGGCCATTCCAAATGAAAAACTGTTTTTT. Residues: CASSLAFQGAIPNEKLFF.

This rearrangement joins TRBV27 to TRBJ1-6, with no clear D. Germline V CDR1 and CDR2: MNHEY, SMNVEV (reference sequence). Trimming stripped 6 bases from V and 4 bases from J, with 7 bases between. The CDR3 is 13 residues long. CDR3 loop: CASSRTYNSPLHF. The DNA for the CDR3 is TGTGCCAGCAGCCGAACTTATAATTCACCCCTCCACTTT.

V and J are TRBV5-1 and TRBJ2-2; a weak D match, TRBD1 (5 bases). CDR1 SGHRS and CDR2 YFSETQ come from the germline V gene. V dropped 9 bases and J dropped 2 bases, with 14 bases sitting between them. The CDR3 is 14 residues long. The CDR3 region has the DNA TGCGCCACCAGGGCGGCCGGAAACACCGGGGAGCTGTTTTTT. This codes for CATRAAGNTGELFF.

CDR3 sequence: CASSRGAYNEQFF. The CDR3 bases are TGTGCCAGTAGTCGGGGGGCTTACAATGAGCAGTTCTTC. The chain employs TRBV19 and TRBJ2-1, with D possibly TRBD2 on 7 matching bases. The CDR3 length is 13 residues. Trimming pared 5 bases from V and 4 bases from J, leaving 9 bases between. Looked up from germline, CDR1 is LNHDA and CDR2 is SQIVND (reference sequence). Drawing the rest from reference TRBV19 and TRBJ2-1, the complete variable domain is DGGITQSPKYLFRKEGQNVTLSCEQNLNHDAMYWYRQDPGQGLRLIYYSQIVNDFQKGDIAEGYSVSREKKESFPLTVTSAQKNPTAFYLCASSRGAYNEQFFGPGTRLTVL.

This clone appeared a single time. This chain uses TRBV7-3 with TRBJ2-5; D remains ambiguous. The CDR3 consists of 13 residues. Looked up from germline, CDR1 is SGHTA and CDR2 is FQGTGA. V lost 2 bases and J lost 2, with 6 bases in between. In nucleotides, the CDR3 is TGTGCCAGCAGCTTAGGGCAGCAAGAGACCCAGTACTTC. Protein sequence: CASSLGQQETQYF. The whole variable domain, filled in from reference TRBV7-3 and TRBJ2-5, reads GAGVSQTPSNKVTEKGKYVELRCDPISGHTALYWYRQSLGQGPEFLIYFQGTGAADDSGLPNDRFFAVRPEGSVSTLKIQRTERGDSAVYLCASSLGQQETQYFGPGTRLLVL.

V gene TRBV6-5 combines with J gene TRBJ1-6; 9 nucleotides line up with TRBD1. Trimming took 6 bases from V and 7 from J; bases not matched to a gene: 7. The CDR3 covers 15 residues. Germline V CDR1 and CDR2: MNHEY, SVGAGI. The chain's CDR3 is CASSQGQGGNSPLHF. The CDR3 DNA follows: TGTGCCAGCAGCCAGGGACAGGGTGGAAATTCACCCCTCCACTTT.

This rearrangement joins TRBV28 to TRBJ2-1, with TRBD2 matching over 9 bases. Germline V gene lookup returns CDR1 MDHEN and CDR2 SYDVKM. V shed 3 bases and J 5 bases; nucleotides not matched to a gene: 5. This CDR3 contains 15 residues. CDR3 amino acids: CASSLSGGSNNEQFF. CDR3 bases: TGTGCCAGCAGTTTGAGCGGGGGGTCTAACAATGAGCAGTTCTTC. Combining the CDR3 with reference TRBV28 and TRBJ2-1 gives the whole variable domain DVKVTQSSRYLVKRTGEKVFLECVQDMDHENMFWYRQDPGLGLRLIYFSYDVKMKEKGDIPEGYSVSREKKERFSLILESASTNQTSMYLCASSLSGGSNNEQFFGPGTRLTVL.

The chain is built from TRBV6-1 and TRBJ1-1, with 7 bases fitting TRBD1. With V trimmed by 2 bases and J by 5 bases, 5 bases remained unmatched. The CDR3 covers 14 residues. Germline V CDR1 and CDR2: MNHNS, SASEGT. CDR3 in amino acids: CASSEPTGTTEAFF. CDR3 sequence (DNA): TGTGCCAGCAGTGAACCGACAGGGACTACTGAAGCTTTCTTT.

V usage is TRBV5-6 and J usage is TRBJ2-7; D is possibly TRBD1 (6 bases). V lost 2 bases and J lost 1, with 13 bases in between. This CDR3 contains 15 residues. The germline gives CDR1 SGHDT, CDR2 YYEEEE. In DNA form, the CDR3 reads TGTGCCAGCAGCTTCCCGACAGGTACTTCCTACGAGCAGTACTTC. Its protein is CASSFPTGTSYEQYF.

This chain uses TRBV13 with TRBJ2-1; D is possibly TRBD2 (6 bases). V gave up 5 bases and J gave up 7 bases, with 24 bases separating them. Germline V gives CDR1 PRHDT, CDR2 FYEKMQ (reference sequence). The length of the CDR3 is 17 residues. CDR3 sequence: CASSPTSASQAGNEQFF. The CDR3 DNA reads TGTGCCAGCAGCCCCACTTCTGCTAGCCAGGCGGGAAATGAGCAGTTCTTC.

This clone has more than one count but fewer than ten. The J gene is TRBJ1-2, the V gene TRBV5-6; 8 bases match TRBD1. Germline CDR1 reads SGHDT; CDR2 reads YYEEEE. Trimming took 3 bases from V and 2 from J; bases not matched to a gene: 6. The CDR3 is 15 amino acids. The CDR3 DNA follows: TGTGCCAGCAGCTCCCCGGGACAGGCGAACTATGGCTACACCTTC. Protein sequence: CASSSPGQANYGYTF.

The CDR3: CATSRDPLVSYNEQFF. The CDR3 DNA sequence: TGTGCCACCAGCAGAGATCCACTAGTATCCTACAATGAGCAGTTCTTC. The chain has TRBV15 and TRBJ2-1; D is possibly TRBD2 (5 bases). V shed 0 bases and J shed 1 base, with 10 bases lying between them. The CDR3 length is 16 residues. Looked up from germline, CDR1 is LNHNV and CDR2 is YYDKDF (reference sequence).

This rearrangement joins TRBV6-2 or TRBV6-3 to TRBJ2-4, with TRBD2 identical over 10 bases. This CDR3 has 17 amino acids. V shed 4 bases and J 0 bases; nucleotides not matched to a gene: 6. Germline V gene lookup returns CDR1 MNHEY and CDR2 SVGEGT. Here the CDR3 reads CASSSSGRRLAKNIQYF. CDR3 nucleotides: TGTGCCAGCAGTTCTAGCGGGAGAAGATTAGCCAAAAACATTCAGTACTTC.

V gene TRBV15 combines with J gene TRBJ2-5; the D gene is possibly TRBD1 (6 bases). This CDR3 spans 14 amino acids. V lost 0 bases and J lost 4, with 9 bases in between. The germline V gene has CDR1 LNHNV and CDR2 YYDKDF (reference sequence). The CDR3 bases are TGTGCCACCAGCAGAGACCTCAGGGGAGAGACCCAGTACTTC. Amino acid sequence: CATSRDLRGETQYF.

The sample holds a few counts of this clone. The chain uses TRBV2 and TRBJ2-1, with 8 bases matching TRBD2. The CDR3 is 16 residues long. V was clipped by 3 bases and J by 0 bases; unmatched bases: 4. In germline, CDR1 is SNHLY, CDR2 FYNNEI. CDR3 coding DNA: TGTGCCAGCAGTGATCTACGGGGGGGCTCCTACAATGAGCAGTTCTTC. It translates to CASSDLRGGSYNEQFF.

This chain uses TRBV10-3 with TRBJ2-1, with D possibly matching TRBD2 (5 bases). With 6 bases removed from V and 12 bases from J, the gap between germline ends came to 12 bases. The CDR3 runs 11 residues. The germline V gene has CDR1 ENHRY and CDR2 SYGVKD. The CDR3 here is CAISAREGQFF. The CDR3 region has the DNA TGTGCCATCAGCGCCCGGGAAGGGCAGTTCTTC.

J is TRBJ1-2 and V is TRBV6-5; 7 bases line up with TRBD1. The ends lost 0 bases at V and 6 bases at J; junction bases unmatched: 10. Germline V gene data show CDR1 as MNHEY and CDR2 as SVGAGI. The CDR3 extends over 16 amino acids. Here the CDR3 reads CASSYSDRAQEDGYTF. DNA for the CDR3: TGTGCCAGCAGTTACTCTGACAGGGCTCAGGAAGATGGCTACACCTTC.

The genes are TRBV4-2 and TRBJ1-1; D possibly corresponds to TRBD1 (5 bases). Germline-derived CDR1 and CDR2 are LGHNA and YNFKEQ. The CDR3 is made up of 13 amino acids. V was trimmed by 0 bases and J by 3 bases, leaving 5 bases between them. CDR3 protein: CASSQEGHTEAFF. CDR3 bases: TGTGCCAGCAGCCAAGAGGGGCACACTGAAGCTTTCTTT.

V and J are TRBV5-1 and TRBJ1-2; no reliable D call. With 0 bases removed from V and 4 bases from J, the gap between germline ends came to 10 bases. There are 14 residues in the CDR3. Germline V gene sequence: CDR1 SGHRS, CDR2 YFSETQ. CDR3 in DNA: TGCGCCAGCAGCTTGGCCAGACTTGGCTATGGCTACACCTTC. Translating gives CASSLARLGYGYTF.